The present TCR beta chain was sequenced within a study of T cell responses to AZD1222 COVID-19 vaccine. TCRdb's copy holds only in-frame clones and misses some; the assay was immunoSEQ multiplex PCR. Of 140,000 or so clones in the sample, 90% to 95% were seen once. Regarding this clone: The antigen is unknown.

The CDR3 extends over 15 amino acids. Trimming removed 6 bases from V and 4 bases from J, with 19 bases in between. In germline, CDR1 is KGHSH, CDR2 LQKENI. Study-wide results and caveats: Spike-specific TCR breadth and depth were elevated following two AZD1222 doses. Repertoire sampling was restricted to post-peak T cell response timepoints. Among spike-specific TCRs, nearly half reportedly target unmutated variant regions.

The gene calls are TRBV18 and TRBJ2-7, with D perhaps TRBD1 (7 bases). This TCR came from an adult who had recovered from COVID-19. Sample: peripheral blood, taken after recovery from COVID-19. CDR3 in DNA: TGTGCCAGCTCCCTGACAGGGAAGGCGGGGTACGAGCAGTACTTC. Translating gives CASSLTGKAGYEQYF.